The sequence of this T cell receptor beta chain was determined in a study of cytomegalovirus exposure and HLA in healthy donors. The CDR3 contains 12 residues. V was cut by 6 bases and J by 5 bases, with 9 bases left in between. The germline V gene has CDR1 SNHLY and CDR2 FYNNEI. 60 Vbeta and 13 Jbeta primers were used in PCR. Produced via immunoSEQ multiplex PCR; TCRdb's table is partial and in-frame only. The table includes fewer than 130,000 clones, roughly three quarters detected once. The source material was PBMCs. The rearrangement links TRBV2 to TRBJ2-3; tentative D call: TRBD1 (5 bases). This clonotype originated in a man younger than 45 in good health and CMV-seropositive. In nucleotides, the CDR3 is TGTGCCAGCAGGGCAGGGTTAGATACGCAGTATTTT. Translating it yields CASRAGLDTQYF.